This TCR beta chain was captured in a study of blood T cell repertoires in COVID-19. The repertoire was sequenced with immunoSEQ multiplex PCR; TCRdb's copy has only in-frame clones and lacks some. The table has roughly 16,000 clones, about 92% seen once. The germline V gene encodes CDR1 SGHAT and CDR2 FQNNGV. Trimming pared 1 base from V and 3 bases from J, leaving 18 bases between. The CDR3 consists of 17 residues. The chain couples TRBV11-2 to TRBJ1-1; maybe TRBD1 (6 bases). This receptor was obtained from a human donor in a cohort sampled during active COVID-19. The source material was peripheral blood. This CDR3 reads CASSLVSGGLTDTEAFF. The CDR3, as DNA: TGTGCCAGCAGCTTAGTGTCTGGGGGCCTGACGGACACTGAAGCTTTCTTT.